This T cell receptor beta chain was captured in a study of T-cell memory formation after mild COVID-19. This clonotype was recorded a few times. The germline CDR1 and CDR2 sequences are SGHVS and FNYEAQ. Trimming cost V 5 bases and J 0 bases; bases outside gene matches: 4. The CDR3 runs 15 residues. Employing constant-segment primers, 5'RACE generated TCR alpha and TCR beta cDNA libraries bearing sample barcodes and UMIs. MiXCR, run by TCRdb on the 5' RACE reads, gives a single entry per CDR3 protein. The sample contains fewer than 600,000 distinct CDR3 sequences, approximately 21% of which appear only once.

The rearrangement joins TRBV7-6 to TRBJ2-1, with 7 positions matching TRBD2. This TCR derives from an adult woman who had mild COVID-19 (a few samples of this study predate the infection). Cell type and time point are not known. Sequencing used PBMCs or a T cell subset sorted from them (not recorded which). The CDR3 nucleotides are TGTGCCAGCAGCGGAGCGGGAAGCTCCTACAATGAGCAGTTCTTC. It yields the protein CASSGAGSSYNEQFF.